This T cell receptor beta chain was sequenced for a study of blood T cell repertoires in COVID-19. For the study at large: Collection of acute and convalescent COVID-19 samples took place in the United States, Italy and Spain. T cells, B-cell-depleted T cells, or PBMCs provided the cDNA or gDNA that served as material.

Original processing methods: Quantification of nucleated cells was approximated via reference gene primer amplification. The protocol was immunoSEQ multiplex PCR, while the TCRdb copy is restricted to in-frame clones and leaves out a portion. V, J and clone size were drawn from that table, and D and trimming were deduced from the DNA. The profile shows about 100,000 clones, more than 90% of them singletons. The sample was peripheral blood. The TCR sequence derives from a man aged 65 to 79 with acute or convalescent COVID-19.

This chain's CDR3 is CASSQDPRQGYGYTF. The CDR3 nucleotides read TGTGCCAGCAGCCAAGACCCGAGACAGGGGTATGGCTACACCTTC. This chain links TRBV4-2 with TRBJ1-2, with 8 bases identical to TRBD1. J was trimmed by 5 bases and V by 0 bases; bases with no gene match: 5. The germline gives CDR1 LGHNA, CDR2 YNFKEQ. The CDR3 consists of 15 residues.